The clone carrying this TCR beta chain appeared a single time. Its antigen is currently unknown. The record originates from a study of long-term antiretroviral therapy in people with HIV. All donors provided no fewer than one pre-ART and no fewer than two post-ART PBMC samples. Among participants with HIV, every one received treatment in the United States. An immunoSEQ assay, version v3.0, was performed at survey level. Generated by immunoSEQ multiplex PCR, the TCRdb table keeps only in-frame clones and is missing some. Of some 22,000 clones listed, 65% to 80% are singletons. The CDR3 covers 15 residues. V lost 6 bases, J lost 3 bases, and 9 bases stayed unmatched. Per germline, CDR1 SGHNT and CDR2 YENEEA. General study points: In the period from the mid-2000s to the late 2010s, blood was collected, possibly under older ART regimens. Clones that expanded before ART (that is, prior to treatment) dominated the repertoire at all time points.

Sequences were derived from unsorted PBMCs, sampled 4.1 years after starting antiretroviral therapy. The sequence derives from a woman between 35 and 50 years old with HIV. The gene calls are TRBV11-3 and TRBJ1-2; TRBD1 matches 8 bases. The CDR3 sequence is CASSRYRGDDYGYTF. The CDR3 nucleotides read TGTGCCAGCAGTCGATACAGGGGGGACGACTATGGCTACACCTTC. Supplemented by reference TRBV11-3 and TRBJ1-2, the full variable domain reads EAGVVQSPRYKIIEKKQPVAFWCNPISGHNTLYWYLQNLGQGPELLIRYENEEAVDDSQLPKDRFSAERLKGVDSTLKIQPAELGDSAVYLCASSRYRGDDYGYTFGSGTRLTVV.